This passage covers 26 T cell receptor beta chains from one sample sequenced in a study of Graves' ophthalmopathy and Graves' hyperthyroidism. Amplification of the TCR beta CDR3 regions used RNA transcripts (as template). HTBI primers were used in a first-round RT-PCR, which preceded a second-round multiplex PCR. TCRdb reprocessed the multiplex PCR reads via MiXCR and lists one record per CDR3 protein. The table includes 660,000 or so distinct CDR3 sequences, approximately 39% detected once. Sequenced: peripheral blood. Receptors originate from an adult man with Graves' ophthalmopathy.

This clonotype was counted at least ten times. The rearrangement links TRBV15 to TRBJ2-7, with D possibly being TRBD1 (5 bases). Trimming took 5 bases from V and 4 from J, leaving 12 bases between them. The CDR3 length is 13 residues. CDR1 and CDR2 from the germline V gene are LNHNV and YYDKDF (reference sequence). The CDR3 nucleotides read TGTGCCACCAGCTACGCGAAGGGGTACGAGCAGTACTTC. It specifies CATSYAKGYEQYF.

This clonotype was counted at least ten times. This chain joins TRBV25-1 and TRBJ1-6; D not resolved. Between the trimmed V and J ends, which lost 6 bases and 1 base, there was a span of 4 bases. The CDR3 spans 13 residues. Germline V gene sequence: CDR1 MGHDK, CDR2 SYGVNS. CDR3 sequence (DNA): TGTGCCAGCAGGGTGTCCTATAATTCACCCCTCCACTTT. This encodes CASRVSYNSPLHF.

This clonotype showed up many times. The rearrangement links TRBV2 to TRBJ1-5; no definite D call. The CDR3 spans 12 residues. Germline lookup yields CDR1 SNHLY and CDR2 FYNNEI. V lost 6 bases and J lost 4, with 7 bases in between. The CDR3 loop is CASRTINQPQHF. CDR3 nucleotides: TGTGCCAGCAGGACCATTAATCAGCCCCAGCATTTT.

This clonotype turned up a few times. The J gene is TRBJ1-6, the V gene TRBV6-1; 9 bases align to TRBD1. V dropped 7 bases and J dropped 5; count of bases not matched to a gene: 18. Germline V gives CDR1 MNHNS, CDR2 SASEGT. The CDR3 spans 19 residues. The chain's CDR3 is CASMVVHRDRVWDNSPLHF. In DNA form, the CDR3 reads TGTGCCAGCATGGTAGTTCACCGGGACAGGGTCTGGGATAATTCACCCCTCCACTTT.

In this sample, this clonotype turned up many times. The chain couples TRBV9 to TRBJ1-4, with D perhaps matching TRBD1 (5 bases). This CDR3 region has 16 residues. CDR1 and CDR2 from the germline V gene are SGDLS and YYNGEE. V was trimmed by 0 bases and J by 8 bases, leaving 17 bases between them. Here the CDR3 DNA reads TGTGCCAGCAGCGTAGCTCCCCATGGCCGGGGGGAAAAACTGTTTTTT. The encoded protein is CASSVAPHGRGEKLFF.

This clonotype was picked up a small number of times. The chain carries TRBV9 and TRBJ2-5; 8 nucleotides line up with TRBD1. The CDR3 has 15 amino acids. Germline loops: CDR1 SGDLS, CDR2 YYNGEE. With 4 bases clipped from V and 0 bases from J, the junction kept 5 bases outside the gene matches. CDR3 DNA: TGTGCCAGCAGCTCAGACAGGGGCCACCAAGAGACCCAGTACTTC. This gives the protein CASSSDRGHQETQYF.

Remarks on this clonotype: A much larger clonotype is one base distant, so this may be a read error. The chain recombines TRBV5-5 with TRBJ2-5; TRBD2 matches at 7 bases. The length of the CDR3 is 16 residues. Germline V gene data show CDR1 as SGHKS and CDR2 as YYEKEE (reference sequence). The CDR3 DNA reads TGTGCCAGCAGCTTTGAAGGCCAGGGAGGGGTAGAGGCCCAGTACTTC. It codes for CASSFEGQGGVEAQYF.

The chain joins TRBV6-1 to TRBJ1-1; the match to TRBD1 covers 7 bases. The CDR3 extends over 14 amino acids. Germline CDR1 is MNHNS and CDR2 is SASEGT. J was trimmed by 5 bases and V by 6 bases; bases with no gene match: 9. The DNA for the CDR3 is TGTGCCAGCAGCCACAGGGGTAGGAGGACTGAAGCTTTCTTT. Amino acid sequence: CASSHRGRRTEAFF.

The sample holds one count of this clonotype. The chain recombines TRBV29-1 with TRBJ2-5; possibly TRBD2 for D (5 bases). Germline values: CDR1 SQVTM, CDR2 ANQGSEA. The V end was cut by 1 base, the J end by 3 bases, with 6 bases between. The CDR3 contains 12 residues. The CDR3 is CSVEAGKETQYF. The CDR3 coding sequence is TGCAGCGTTGAAGCGGGGAAAGAGACCCAGTACTTC.

The V call is TRBV7-9, the J call TRBJ1-5; D not certain. The CDR3 has 15 amino acids. Per the germline V gene, CDR1 is SEHNR and CDR2 is FQNEAQ (reference sequence). V lost 1 base and J lost 3, with 10 bases in between. CDR3 protein: CASSLGGIVNQPQHF. Written as DNA, the CDR3 is TGTGCCAGCAGCTTAGGGGGAATCGTCAATCAGCCCCAGCATTTT.

There are many counts of this clonotype. The chain uses TRBV2 and TRBJ1-1; no clear D. The CDR3 totals 14 residues. V lost 3 bases and J 6 bases, leaving 14 bases between the germline ends. Germline CDR1 reads SNHLY; CDR2 reads FYNNEI. CDR3: CASSDLGDWAEAFF. The DNA for the CDR3 is TGTGCCAGCAGTGATCTTGGGGATTGGGCTGAAGCTTTCTTT.

J is TRBJ2-7 and V is TRBV10-3, with D perhaps TRBD1 (5 bases). Germline CDR1 reads ENHRY; CDR2 reads SYGVKD. The V end lost 3 bases, the J end lost 3 bases, and 18 bases lay between the germline ends. There are 16 residues in the CDR3. For the CDR3, the DNA is TGTGCCATCAGTGATCCGGCGCCAGGGATCCACTACGAGCAGTACTTC. Translated, it gives CAISDPAPGIHYEQYF.

For this clonotype: A much bigger clone sits one base away, suggesting this may be a read error. The chain employs TRBV20-1 and TRBJ2-5; the D call may be TRBD1 or TRBD2 (6 bases each). Trimming stripped 3 bases from V and 3 bases from J, with 17 bases between. Germline V gene lookup returns CDR1 DFQATT and CDR2 SNEGSKA (reference sequence). The CDR3 contains 15 residues. CDR3 DNA: TGCAGTGCTAGTCGGTGGGGGGCGCGCGAAGAGACCCAGTACTTC. It translates to CSASRWGAREETQYF.

Points on this clonotype: A much larger clone differs from this one at a single base, so this may be a read error. The chain couples TRBV29-1 to TRBJ2-7, with no clear D. Germline V gene lookup returns CDR1 SQVTM and CDR2 ANQGSEA. This CDR3 is 13 amino acids long. DNA of the CDR3: TGCAGCGTTGAAGAACAGTCCTACGACGAGCGGTACTTC. It is translated as CSVEEQSYDERYF.

This clonotype has just a few counts. This is likely a read error, given that the CDR3 carries no conserved phenylalanine or tryptophan at its end. The chain links TRBV12-3 or TRBV12-4 to TRBJ2-7; 10 bases are a match to TRBD1. CDR3 length: 15 amino acids. Unmatched junction bases numbered 8, after V lost 2 bases and J lost 7 bases. The CDR3 nucleotides are TGTGCCAGCAGTTTATCTGGGACAGGGGAAGGAGAGCAGTACTCC. Protein product: CASSLSGTGEGEQYS.

As regards this clonotype: A read error is possible here, since a much larger clone lies one base away. The rearrangement links TRBV7-9 to TRBJ2-5, with D uncertain. The CDR3 is 15 amino acids. Trimming left V 5 bases short and J 2 bases short, with 15 bases between. Germline V gene data show CDR1 as SEHNR and CDR2 as FQNEAQ (reference sequence). The DNA for the CDR3 is TGTGCCAGCAGCCCAGATCGGGCAGATCAAGAGACCCAGTACTTC. This translates into CASSPDRADQETQYF.

This clonotype appeared a few times. The V gene is TRBV20-1, the J gene TRBJ1-5; tentative D call: TRBD1 (5 bases). Trimming left V 1 base short and J 0 bases short, with 13 bases between. The CDR3 length is 16 residues. CDR1 and CDR2 from the germline V gene are DFQATT and SNEGSKA (reference sequence). This chain's CDR3 is CSARVGGVTSNQPQHF. The DNA for the CDR3 is TGCAGTGCTAGAGTGGGGGGGGTAACTAGCAATCAGCCCCAGCATTTT.

This clonotype was seen a handful of times. The chain has TRBV27 and TRBJ1-5, with TRBD1 as a possible D gene (6 bases). Germline V gene data show CDR1 as MNHEY and CDR2 as SMNVEV (reference sequence). This CDR3 is 15 amino acids long. The V gene lost 5 bases and the J gene lost 3 bases, with 14 bases spanning the gap. CDR3 loop: CASSLRGFTNQPQHF. CDR3 sequence (DNA): TGTGCCAGCAGTCTTAGGGGGTTTACCAATCAGCCCCAGCATTTT.

As concerns this clonotype: A much larger clone differs by one base, so this may be a read error. The J gene is TRBJ1-2, the V gene TRBV19; a possible D gene is TRBD1 (6 bases). V was trimmed by 10 bases and J by 8 bases, leaving 20 bases between them. Germline V gives CDR1 LNHDA, CDR2 SQIVND (reference sequence). The CDR3 contains 13 residues. This CDR3 reads CANISLGARGYTF. The DNA of the CDR3 is TGTGCCAATATCTCCTTGGGGGCGAGGGGCTACACCTTC.

The CDR3 bases are TGTGCCAGCAGCCTGGAGGGGGGGACAGGGGGTTCACCCCTCCACTTT. Its translation: CASSLEGGTGGSPLHF. The V gene is TRBV7-2, the J gene TRBJ1-6, with TRBD1 matching over 11 bases. Germline assignment: CDR1 SGHTA and CDR2 FQGNSA. The ends lost 5 bases at V and 9 bases at J; junction bases unmatched: 9. The CDR3 spans 16 residues.

This clonotype was observed at least ten times. The rearrangement uses TRBV19 and TRBJ1-6, with a weak D call TRBD1 (6 bases). Trimming cost V 8 bases and J 8 bases, with 19 bases left between them. Germline CDR1 LNHDA, CDR2 SQIVND (reference sequence). The CDR3 length is 15 residues. The CDR3 reads CASGGQAGPYSPLHF. The DNA for the CDR3 is TGTGCCAGTGGGGGCCAGGCCGGGCCCTATTCACCCCTCCACTTT.

This clonotype was seen ten or more times. The chain links TRBV6-6 to TRBJ1-1; 11 nucleotides line up with TRBD1. The germline V gene has CDR1 MNHNY and CDR2 SVGAGI (reference sequence). V was pared by 6 bases and J by 2 bases, with 8 bases of the junction left unmatched. There are 16 residues in the CDR3. CDR3 region: CASRITDRGRNTEAFF. CDR3 coding DNA: TGTGCCAGCAGGATTACGGACAGGGGGCGTAACACTGAAGCTTTCTTT.

This clonotype was picked up many times. This sequence joins TRBV4-1 and TRBJ2-5; 8 nucleotides agree with TRBD2. The CDR3 is 15 amino acids. CDR1 is MGHRA, CDR2 YSYEKL, per germline. V shed 2 bases and J 1 base; nucleotides not matched to a gene: 3. The CDR3 bases are TGCGCCAGCAGCCAACTCGGGACTAGCCAAGAGACCCAGTACTTC. It is translated as CASSQLGTSQETQYF.

This clonotype was counted a few times. The chain carries TRBV5-1 and TRBJ2-5; D call uncertain. Germline lookup yields CDR1 SGHRS and CDR2 YFSETQ. V was clipped by 0 bases and J by 4 bases, with 13 bases between them. The CDR3 length is 15 residues. The CDR3 spells CASSLETWTRETQYF. CDR3 bases: TGCGCCAGCAGCTTGGAGACGTGGACCCGAGAGACCCAGTACTTC. Together with reference TRBV5-1 and TRBJ2-5, the CDR3 gives the full variable domain: KAGVTQTPRYLIKTRGQQVTLSCSPISGHRSVSWYQQTPGQGLQFLFEYFSETQRNKGNFPGRFSGRQFSNSRSEMNVSTLELGDSALYLCASSLETWTRETQYFGPGTRLLVL.

The chain uses TRBV29-1 and TRBJ1-2; TRBD1 agrees at 9 bases. Germline values: CDR1 SQVTM, CDR2 ANQGSEA. There are 15 residues in the CDR3. The V gene end was trimmed by 1 base and the J gene end by 6 bases; junction bases not matched to a gene: 9. CDR3 DNA: TGCAGCGTTGAAGTTCGGGACAGGGTATCGGATGGCTACACCTTC. Residues: CSVEVRDRVSDGYTF.

In its sample, this clonotype was seen once. The chain is built from TRBV20-1 and TRBJ1-1; 7 bases map to TRBD1. The V gene's germline CDR1 is DFQATT and CDR2 SNEGSKA (reference sequence). The length of the CDR3 is 14 residues. J lost 8 bases, V lost 0 bases, and 9 bases had no gene match. The CDR3 sequence: CSARDPAQGQEAFF. DNA of the CDR3: TGCAGTGCTAGAGATCCGGCACAGGGGCAAGAAGCTTTCTTT.